These T cell receptor beta chains were read from a single sample in a study of blood T cell repertoires in COVID-19. Data came from immunoSEQ multiplex PCR; TCRdb stores just in-frame clones and leaves some out. Here the sample spans over 200,000 clones, 85% to 90% being singletons. Sequencing used PBMCs or T cells enriched from blood (not recorded which). The receptors come from a woman aged 50 to 65 in a cohort exposed to, infected with or recovered from COVID-19 (not recorded which). Each CDR3 is given with its conserved first and last residue. The D gene is left open where the match is weak. Some rows mark clone size as missing; the rest say once, few, many or name a class of expanded clone.

abundance	d_gene	v_gene	j_gene	CDR3nt	CDR3aa
NA	TRBD1	TRBV5-1	TRBJ2-3	TGCGCCAGCGGAGCGGGGACAGGGGGTTTAGATACGCAGTATTTT	CASGAGTGGLDTQYF
NA	NA	TRBV28	TRBJ2-6	TGTGCCACTAGACAGGCACCATCACTAACTACCTCTGGGGCCAACGTCCTGACTTTC	CATRQAPSLTTSGANVLTF
NA	NA	TRBV18	TRBJ2-1	TGTGCCAGCTCACCCACGGGGAGCTCCTACAATGAGCAGTTCTTC	CASSPTGSSYNEQFF
few	NA	TRBV4-2	TRBJ1-2	TGTGCCAGCAGCCAAGGTGGAGGGTTGTTCTATGGCTACACCTTC	CASSQGGGLFYGYTF
once	TRBD2	TRBV4-2	TRBJ2-1	TGTGCCAGCAGCCAAGATCTAAGCGGGGGCGCCAGGGGTGAGCAGTTCTTC	CASSQDLSGGARGEQFF
NA	TRBD1	TRBV7-9	TRBJ1-6	TGTGCCAGCAGCGAAAACGGGCAGGGGGCACCCCTCCACTTT	CASSENGQGAPLHF
NA	NA	TRBV30	TRBJ1-4	TGTGCCTGGAGTGGAGCTAATGAAAAACTGTTTTTT	CAWSGANEKLFF
NA	NA	TRBV5-1	TRBJ1-1	TGCGCCAGCAGCTTGGGGGGGCCGAACACTGAAGCTTTCTTT	CASSLGGPNTEAFF
NA	NA	TRBV12-5	TRBJ2-1	TGTGCTAGTGGTTTGGTAGCACGCTACAATGAGCAGTTCTTC	CASGLVARYNEQFF
NA	TRBD1	TRBV7-3	TRBJ2-1	TGTGCCAGCAGCATGGGGACAGGCACTGGGCAGTTCTTC	CASSMGTGTGQFF
NA	TRBD1	TRBV4-3	TRBJ1-2	TGCGCCAGCAGCCAAGATGTTGGGACAGGGGTTGGGGGCTACACCTTC	CASSQDVGTGVGGYTF
NA	NA	TRBV5-1	TRBJ2-2	TGCGCCAGCAGCTTGGGGGCCGACGGAAACGGGGAGCTGTTTTTT	CASSLGADGNGELFF
NA	TRBD2	TRBV2	TRBJ2-3	TGTGCCAGCAGTTACACCGGGACTAGCGGGAATACGCAGTATTTT	CASSYTGTSGNTQYF
NA	NA	TRBV6-6	TRBJ2-5	TGTGCCAGCAGGGAGTCTCTAGAGACCCAGTACTTC	CASRESLETQYF
NA	NA	TRBV19	TRBJ1-5	TGTGCCAGTAGTATAGGGGGCGGACAGCTACAAAATCAGCCCCAGCATTTT	CASSIGGGQLQNQPQHF
NA	NA	TRBV30	TRBJ1-3	TGTGCCTGGAGTGGGGCAGGAAACACCATATATTTT	CAWSGAGNTIYF
NA	NA	TRBV19	TRBJ2-7	TGTGCCAGTAGTACGACTCGGAGCTCCTACGAGCAGTACTTC	CASSTTRSSYEQYF
NA	NA	TRBV7-9	TRBJ1-3	TGTGCCAGCAGCCCCAGACGGGATAACTCCATATATTTT	CASSPRRDNSIYF
once	NA	TRBV9	TRBJ1-5	TGTGCCAGCAGCGAAGCAAGTAGCAATCAGCCCCAGCATTTT	CASSEASSNQPQHF
NA	NA	TRBV28	TRBJ2-7	TGTGCCAGCAGGCGACAAGGCGGGTATCACGAGCAGTACTTC	CASRRQGGYHEQYF
NA	TRBD1	TRBV5-4	TRBJ1-2	TGTGCCAGCAGCCCTCGGGACAGGGGGTCTCCGTCACTCTATGGCTACACCTTC	CASSPRDRGSPSLYGYTF
once	NA	TRBV3-1/TRBV3-2	TRBJ1-5	TGTGCCAGCAGCCAAGTTGCGGGTGAGGGGCCCCAGCATTTT	CASSQVAGEGPQHF
NA	NA	TRBV4-1	TRBJ2-1	TGCGCCAGCAGCCAAGATCTTCGGGGATGGCAGTTCTTC	CASSQDLRGWQFF